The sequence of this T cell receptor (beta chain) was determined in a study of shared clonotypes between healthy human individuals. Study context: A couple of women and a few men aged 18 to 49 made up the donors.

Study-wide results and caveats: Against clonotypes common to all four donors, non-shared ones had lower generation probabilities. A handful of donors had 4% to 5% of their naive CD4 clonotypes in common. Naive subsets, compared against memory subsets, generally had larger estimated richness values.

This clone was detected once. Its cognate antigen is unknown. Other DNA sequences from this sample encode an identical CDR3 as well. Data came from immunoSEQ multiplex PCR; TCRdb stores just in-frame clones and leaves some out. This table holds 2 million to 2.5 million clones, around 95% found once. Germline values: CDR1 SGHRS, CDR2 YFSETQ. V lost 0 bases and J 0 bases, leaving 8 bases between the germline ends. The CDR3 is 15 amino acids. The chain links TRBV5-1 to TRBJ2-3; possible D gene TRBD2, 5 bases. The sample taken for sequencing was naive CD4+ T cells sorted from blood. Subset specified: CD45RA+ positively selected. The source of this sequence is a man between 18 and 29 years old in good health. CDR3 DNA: TGCGCCAGCAGCTTGGGGCTAGCAAGCACAGATACGCAGTATTTT. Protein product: CASSLGLASTDTQYF.